One and the same sample provided the 28 T cell receptor beta chains below, sequenced in a study of PD-1 blockade in classical Hodgkin lymphoma (dated by TCRdb to the early 2020s). Receptors were amplified or captured by the immunoSEQ multiplex PCR assay. Not all clones reach the TCRdb copy of this immuneACCESS table, which keeps in-frame sequences only. Checked studies attribute under half of the gap to unresolved V genes and leave the rest unexplained. Recorded for this sample are fewer than 40,000 clones; about 80% of them occurred a single time. Together, the top ten hold about 0.8% of the sample. This specimen's time point label, interpreted: cycle 4 day 1 (C4D1), after 6 weeks of nivolumab. All trial patients had relapsed after autologous stem cell transplantation, with cohorts A, B and C differing in prior brentuximab vedotin exposure. A Miltenyi CD4+ T cell isolation kit was used for magnetic negative selection to purify CD4+ T cells from thawed PBMCs.

This sample comprised CD4+ T cells from blood, obtained before the fourth cycle of nivolumab. The receptors derive from a human donor with classical Hodgkin lymphoma.

The V gene is TRBV7-2, the J gene TRBJ2-5; D is possibly TRBD2 (6 bases). CDR3 length: 15 residues. Trimming left V 5 bases short and J 3 bases short, with 16 bases between. Germline-derived CDR1 and CDR2 are SGHTA and FQGNSA. DNA of the CDR3: TGTGCCAGCAGCGCTTCCGGGACTGGGAAAGAGACCCAGTACTTC. This encodes CASSASGTGKETQYF.

The genes are TRBV19 and TRBJ2-1; 9 positions match TRBD2. CDR1 is LNHDA and CDR2 is SQIVND in the germline V gene (reference sequence). The trim removed 7 bases at V and 4 bases at J, leaving 5 bases unmatched. The CDR3 has 14 residues. As DNA, the CDR3 is TGTGCCAGTATAGCTACTAGCGGGTACAATGAGCAGTTCTTC. Its translation: CASIATSGYNEQFF.

The chain couples TRBV19 to TRBJ1-2; D not resolved. V was trimmed by 2 bases and J by 2 bases, leaving 6 bases between them. CDR1 LNHDA and CDR2 SQIVND come from the germline V gene (reference sequence). The CDR3 consists of 13 residues. The CDR3 DNA is TGTGCCAGTAGTATACGGACCAACTATGGCTACACCTTC. This codes for CASSIRTNYGYTF.

The chain combines TRBV13 with TRBJ1-6; 8 nucleotides agree with TRBD1. The germline CDR1 and CDR2 sequences are PRHDT and FYEKMQ (reference sequence). This CDR3 spans 17 amino acids. The V gene end was trimmed by 2 bases and the J gene end by 0 bases; junction bases not matched to a gene: 3. DNA of the CDR3: TGTGCCAGCAGCTTACGACAGGGGAGCTCCTATAATTCACCCCTCCACTTT. As protein: CASSLRQGSSYNSPLHF.

This clone was counted only a few times. The CDR3 DNA reads TGTGCCAGCAGCTTGTTCGTACGGGCGGGAACCTACGAGCAGTACTTC. Its translation is CASSLFVRAGTYEQYF. The V call is TRBV5-6, the J call TRBJ2-7, with TRBD2 as a possible D gene (6 bases). The CDR3 is made up of 16 amino acids. V was shortened by 1 base and J by 2 bases, with 16 bases between the two germline ends. Germline CDR1 SGHDT, CDR2 YYEEEE.

The chain carries TRBV5-5 and TRBJ1-2; D is ambiguous. Germline lookup yields CDR1 SGHKS and CDR2 YYEKEE (reference sequence). With 0 bases removed from V and 7 bases from J, the gap between germline ends came to 13 bases. This CDR3 spans 14 amino acids. CDR3 region: CASSLEWGAGGYTF. In DNA, the CDR3 is TGTGCCAGCAGCTTGGAGTGGGGAGCCGGTGGCTACACCTTC.

V and J are TRBV5-1 and TRBJ1-1, with 10 bases that match TRBD1. Germline CDR1 is SGHRS and CDR2 is YFSETQ. The CDR3 loop spans 16 amino acids. V trimming: 3 bases; J trimming: 1 base; junction bases outside the gene matches: 6. CDR3 amino acids: CASSSGQGEGNTEAFF. CDR3 coding DNA: TGCGCCAGCAGCTCAGGACAGGGGGAAGGGAACACTGAAGCTTTCTTT.

This clone was seen once. This chain uses TRBV5-6 with TRBJ2-7; D unresolved. V lost 0 bases, J lost 5 bases, and 9 bases lay in between. The CDR3 consists of 13 residues. Per germline, CDR1 SGHDT and CDR2 YYEEEE. The CDR3 here is CASSLGTRDEQYF. The CDR3 nucleotides are TGTGCCAGCAGCTTGGGTACAAGAGACGAGCAGTACTTC.

For the CDR3, the DNA is TGTGCCTCTACAGGGTTCGGCAATCAGCCCCAGCATTTT. Its translation is CASTGFGNQPQHF. The V call is TRBV25-1, the J call TRBJ1-5; D is perhaps TRBD1 (6 bases). The germline V gene encodes CDR1 MGHDK and CDR2 SYGVNS. V was clipped by 11 bases and J by 2 bases, with 13 bases between them. CDR3 length: 13 residues. The entire variable domain, with the rest obtained from reference TRBV25-1 and TRBJ1-5, is as follows: EADIYQTPRYLVIGTGKKITLECSQTMGHDKMYWYQQDPGMELHLIHYSYGVNSTEKGDLSSESTVSRIRTEHFPLTLESARPSHTSQYLCASTGFGNQPQHFGDGTRLSIL.

The chain joins TRBV5-6 to TRBJ2-7; D not resolved. The germline CDR1 and CDR2 sequences are SGHDT and YYEEEE. V lost 0 bases to trimming and J lost 5 bases, with 6 bases between them. The CDR3 consists of 12 residues. CDR3 loop: CASSLGRNEQYF. For the CDR3, the DNA is TGTGCCAGCAGCTTGGGGAGAAACGAGCAGTACTTC.

The sample holds a few counts of this clone. The chain uses TRBV28 and TRBJ1-2, with 8 positions matching TRBD1. The CDR3 covers 13 residues. V lost 6 bases to trimming and J lost 7 bases; unmatched junction nucleotides: 7. Germline-derived CDR1 and CDR2 are MDHEN and SYDVKM. The DNA of the CDR3 is TGTGCCAGCAGGGACAGGGCGAGAGGTGGCTACACCTTC. This translates into CASRDRARGGYTF.

The rearrangement uses TRBV2 and TRBJ2-3; possible D gene TRBD2, 5 bases. Germline V gene data show CDR1 as SNHLY and CDR2 as FYNNEI. Trimming shortened V by 6 bases and J by 4 bases, and 17 bases separated the two germline ends. The CDR3 runs 15 residues. Here the CDR3 DNA reads TGTGCCAGCAGACCCGGGATCCTTGCGTCAGATACGCAGTATTTT. Translation gives CASRPGILASDTQYF.

The chain uses TRBV30 and TRBJ2-3, with TRBD2 identical over 7 bases. Germline V gives CDR1 GTSNPN, CDR2 SVGIG (reference sequence). The V segment lost 0 bases and the J segment 4 bases; nucleotides outside the gene matches: 4. CDR3 size: 14 residues. The CDR3: CAWSVGLAADTQYF. Written as DNA, the CDR3 is TGTGCCTGGAGTGTAGGGCTAGCGGCAGATACGCAGTATTTT.

This chain joins TRBV2 and TRBJ2-5; D is uncertain. The CDR3 runs to 15 residues. Trimming shortened V by 4 bases and J by 4 bases, and 16 bases separated the two germline ends. From germline, CDR1 is SNHLY and CDR2 FYNNEI. The CDR3 protein is CASSGSPLYGETQYF. The CDR3, as DNA: TGTGCCAGCAGTGGAAGTCCGCTGTATGGAGAGACCCAGTACTTC.

This chain links TRBV28 with TRBJ1-1; 7 nucleotides agree with TRBD1. V lost 6 bases to trimming and J lost 1 base; unmatched junction nucleotides: 5. The CDR3 covers 14 residues. Germline V gene lookup returns CDR1 MDHEN and CDR2 SYDVKM. CDR3 nucleotide sequence: TGTGCCAGCAGAGGGGGACAGCCGAACACTGAAGCTTTCTTT. Protein: CASRGGQPNTEAFF.

In this sample, this clone turned up a few times. V gene TRBV15 combines with J gene TRBJ1-5; D perhaps matches TRBD1 (6 bases). Trimming pared 9 bases from V and 2 bases from J, leaving 20 bases between. In germline, CDR1 is LNHNV, CDR2 YYDKDF (reference sequence). The CDR3 has 16 amino acids. CDR3 in DNA: TGTGCCACAAAACAGTCAGGGGCCGGGGGCAATCAGCCCCAGCATTTT. This gives the protein CATKQSGAGGNQPQHF.

The count of this clone is one. The chain joins TRBV11-2 to TRBJ2-5; perhaps TRBD1 as D (6 bases). CDR1 SGHAT and CDR2 FQNNGV come from the germline V gene. V lost 0 bases and J lost 4, with 12 bases in between. The CDR3 covers 15 residues. The CDR3 bases are TGTGCCAGCAGCTTAGAGGTAGTACAGGGAGAGACCCAGTACTTC. It translates to CASSLEVVQGETQYF.

The chain joins TRBV7-4 to TRBJ2-5; 9 nucleotides align to TRBD1. Germline V lookup: CDR1 SGHVT, CDR2 SQSDAQ. The CDR3 is 19 residues long. V shed 6 bases, J shed 2 bases, and the junction held 19 bases outside the gene matches. The chain's CDR3 is CASRPPGQGTIVSQETQYF. CDR3 sequence (DNA): TGTGCCAGCAGGCCTCCGGGACAGGGCACGATCGTGAGTCAAGAGACCCAGTACTTC.

This chain joins TRBV10-3 and TRBJ2-7; 10 bases map to TRBD2. Germline CDR1 and CDR2: ENHRY and SYGVKD. The CDR3 spans 16 residues. The J segment lost 4 bases and the V segment lost 7 bases, leaving 13 bases of the junction unmatched. DNA of the CDR3: TGTGCCATCAATTCGGAGATAGCGGGGGGCCAATACGAGCAGTACTTC. This sequence encodes CAINSEIAGGQYEQYF.

The chain combines TRBV11-2 with TRBJ2-7; 9 positions agree with TRBD2. Germline-derived CDR1 and CDR2 are SGHAT and FQNNGV. The CDR3 contains 17 residues. After removal of 0 bases from V and 4 bases from J, the junction contained 10 bases not matched to a gene. The CDR3 loop is CASSLDRSGGWWYEQYF. The CDR3 nucleotides are TGTGCCAGCAGCTTAGATCGAAGCGGGGGGTGGTGGTACGAGCAGTACTTC.

The genes are TRBV5-1 and TRBJ1-2; perhaps TRBD1 as D (5 bases). Germline V gives CDR1 SGHRS, CDR2 YFSETQ. The V end lost 0 bases, the J end lost 6 bases, and 15 bases lay between the germline ends. There are 15 residues in the CDR3. The chain's CDR3 is CASSLGGTLKDGYTF. The CDR3 DNA reads as TGCGCCAGCAGCTTGGGGGGGACTCTTAAGGATGGCTACACCTTC.

This clone has only a few counts. This sequence joins TRBV11-3 and TRBJ1-1; D not certain. Germline V gene data show CDR1 as SGHNT and CDR2 as YENEEA. V dropped 1 base and J dropped 1 base, with 4 bases sitting between them. This CDR3 spans 13 amino acids. The CDR3 coding sequence is TGTGCCAGCAGCTTAGTGCCGAACACTGAAGCTTTCTTT. It specifies CASSLVPNTEAFF. Looking up the rest from reference TRBV11-3 and TRBJ1-1 gives the full variable domain: EAGVVQSPRYKIIEKKQPVAFWCNPISGHNTLYWYLQNLGQGPELLIRYENEEAVDDSQLPKDRFSAERLKGVDSTLKIQPAELGDSAVYLCASSLVPNTEAFFGQGTRLTVV.

The rearrangement uses TRBV7-9 and TRBJ2-3, with a possible D match to TRBD1 (6 bases). This CDR3 has 14 amino acids. Germline CDR1 reads SEHNR; CDR2 reads FQNEAQ (reference sequence). Trimming took off 6 bases at V and 2 bases at J, with 12 bases between the two ends. DNA for the CDR3: TGTGCCAGCAGAAGTAGACAGGACACAGATACGCAGTATTTT. Encoded protein: CASRSRQDTDTQYF. Together with reference TRBV7-9 and TRBJ2-3, the CDR3 gives the full variable domain: DTGVSQNPRHKITKRGQNVTFRCDPISEHNRLYWYRQTLGQGPEFLTYFQNEAQLEKSRLLSDRFSAERPKGSFSTLEIQRTEQGDSAMYLCASRSRQDTDTQYFGPGTRLTVL.

The rearrangement links TRBV7-8 to TRBJ1-4, with D hard to call. Trimming removed 7 bases at V and 3 bases at J, with 12 bases between. Germline values: CDR1 SGHVS, CDR2 FQNEAQ. This CDR3 contains 14 residues. The CDR3 spells CASTLRVPNEKLFF. CDR3 DNA sequence: TGTGCCAGCACCCTTCGGGTCCCTAATGAAAAACTGTTTTTT.

This chain links TRBV14 with TRBJ2-7; 7 bases are shared with TRBD1. The CDR3 loop spans 17 amino acids. Per the germline V gene, CDR1 is SGHDN and CDR2 is FVKESK. V gave up 2 bases and J gave up 2 bases; unmatched junction bases: 12. Here the CDR3 DNA reads TGTGCCAGCAGCCAACCCTATCCAAGACAGGGAACCTACGAGCAGTACTTC. Protein sequence: CASSQPYPRQGTYEQYF.

The gene calls are TRBV9 and TRBJ2-4, with TRBD1 matching over 7 bases. This CDR3 is 18 amino acids long. J gave up 0 bases and V 0 bases, and 9 bases lay outside the gene matches. Looked up from germline, CDR1 is SGDLS and CDR2 is YYNGEE. CDR3 sequence: CASSVGVGDSLAKNIQYF. CDR3 bases: TGTGCCAGCAGCGTAGGGGTTGGGGACAGCCTAGCCAAAAACATTCAGTACTTC.

The chain employs TRBV5-4 and TRBJ1-1, with D uncertain. V lost 4 bases and J lost 2, with 6 bases in between. Germline V gene sequence: CDR1 SGHNT, CDR2 YYREEE (reference sequence). The CDR3 covers 12 residues. CDR3 nucleotides: TGTGCCAGCAGCCTGGTTAACACTGAAGCTTTCTTT. Its protein product is CASSLVNTEAFF. Supplemented by reference TRBV5-4 and TRBJ1-1, the full variable domain reads ETGVTQSPTHLIKTRGQQVTLRCSSQSGHNTVSWYQQALGQGPQFIFQYYREEENGRGNFPPRFSGLQFPNYSSELNVNALELDDSALYLCASSLVNTEAFFGQGTRLTVV.

J is TRBJ1-2 and V is TRBV5-1; D is perhaps TRBD1 (5 bases). The V gene lost 4 bases and the J gene lost 0 bases, with 10 bases spanning the gap. This CDR3 contains 14 residues. From germline, CDR1 is SGHRS and CDR2 YFSETQ. CDR3: CASSQGDSNYGYTF. In nucleotides, the CDR3 is TGCGCCAGCAGCCAGGGAGACTCTAACTATGGCTACACCTTC.